The 18 T cell receptor beta chains below were found in one sample sequenced in a study of breast tumors, draining lymph nodes, adjacent tissues. TCRdb independently ran MiXCR on the multiplex PCR reads; one entry per CDR3 protein. The data hold around 25,000 distinct CDR3 sequences, with 23% observed a single time. The source material was breast tumor tissue. These receptors originate from a female donor with breast cancer. Some clones in this sample may be carry-over from other donors' samples.

The sample holds many counts of this clonotype. The chain carries TRBV6-4 and TRBJ2-4; possible D gene TRBD1, 6 bases. This CDR3 contains 17 residues. Trimming pared 7 bases from V and 0 bases from J, leaving 19 bases between. Germline values: CDR1 MRHNA, CDR2 SNTAGT. CDR3 amino acids: CASNNPRGPLAKNIQYF. CDR3 nucleotide sequence: TGTGCCAGCAACAATCCCAGGGGCCCCCTAGCCAAAAACATTCAGTACTTC.

On this clonotype itself: A single base separates this from a much larger clone, so it may be a read error. The chain links TRBV9 to TRBJ2-2; TRBD2 matches 10 bases. The CDR3 runs 20 residues. The V gene's germline CDR1 is SGDLS and CDR2 YYNGEE. Trimming cost V 2 bases and J 4 bases; bases outside gene matches: 17. CDR3 region: CASSVKPGLARGPVTGELFF. As DNA, the CDR3 is TGTGCCAGCAGCGTCAAACCGGGACTAGCGCGAGGCCCGGTCACCGGGGAGCTGTTTTTT.

This clonotype was found many times. This could be a read error, since a much larger clone is one nucleotide away. This rearrangement joins TRBV2 to TRBJ1-2; D perhaps matches TRBD1 (5 bases). V lost 4 bases and J lost 4, with 16 bases in between. Germline V gives CDR1 SNHLY, CDR2 FYNNEI. The CDR3 extends over 15 amino acids. CDR3 protein: CASSVTRGFSYGYTF. Written as DNA, the CDR3 is TGTGCCAGCAGTGTGACCCGGGGGTTCAGCTATGGCTACACCTTC. Full variable domain (outside the CDR3, taken from reference TRBV2 and TRBJ1-2): EPEVTQTPSHQVTQMGQEVILRCVPISNHLYFYWYRQILGQKVEFLVSFYNNEISEKSEIFDDQFSVERPDGSNFTLKIRSTKLEDSAMYFCASSVTRGFSYGYTFGSGTRLTVV.

Ten or more counts support this clonotype. This rearrangement joins TRBV2 to TRBJ2-3; maybe TRBD1 (6 bases). Per the germline V gene, CDR1 is SNHLY and CDR2 is FYNNEI. The CDR3 runs to 16 residues. V gave up 5 bases and J gave up 0 bases, with 15 bases separating them. Written as DNA, the CDR3 is TGTGCCAGCAGTAGGGGACAAAGCGAGAGCACAGATACGCAGTATTTT. Translated: CASSRGQSESTDTQYF.

This clonotype was seen repeatedly, ten times or more. The V call is TRBV7-3, the J call TRBJ1-6; tentative D call: TRBD1 (5 bases). Per germline, CDR1 SGHTA and CDR2 FQGTGA. Trimming left V 5 bases short and J 6 bases short, with 14 bases between. The CDR3 is 15 amino acids. The CDR3 is CASSPADTLNSPLHF. The CDR3 DNA follows: TGTGCCAGCAGCCCAGCGGACACCCTTAATTCACCCCTCCACTTT.

This clonotype was detected many times. The CDR3 bases are TGTGCCAGCTGGAGGGGAAGTGGCGGCTACACCTTC. The encoded protein is CASWRGSGGYTF. V is TRBV6-5 and J is TRBJ1-2; a weak D match, TRBD1 (5 bases). V lost 8 bases and J 8 bases, leaving 15 bases between the germline ends. The CDR3 is made up of 12 amino acids. Germline CDR1 is MNHEY and CDR2 is SVGAGI.

The genes are TRBV7-9 and TRBJ1-3; D may be TRBD1 (5 bases). Trimming cost V 1 base and J 2 bases, with 15 bases left between them. Germline V gene sequence: CDR1 SEHNR, CDR2 FQNEAQ (reference sequence). CDR3 length: 17 amino acids. The CDR3 sequence is CASSLGGRGGAGNTIYF. CDR3 coding DNA: TGTGCCAGCAGCTTAGGGGGCCGGGGCGGGGCTGGAAACACCATATATTTT.

This clonotype was detected ten times or more. This sequence joins TRBV19 and TRBJ2-1, with 9 bases identical to TRBD2. The CDR3 runs 15 residues. The J segment lost 7 bases and the V segment lost 2 bases, leaving 6 bases of the junction unmatched. The germline V gene encodes CDR1 LNHDA and CDR2 SQIVND (reference sequence). The DNA for the CDR3 is TGTGCCAGTAGTATAAGACTAGCGGAAAATAATGAGCAGTTCTTC. This encodes CASSIRLAENNEQFF.

This clonotype was detected ten times or more. The chain combines TRBV20-1 with TRBJ2-1; 15 bases align to TRBD2. The V gene's germline CDR1 is DFQATT and CDR2 SNEGSKA (reference sequence). This CDR3 contains 16 residues. Trimming removed 3 bases from V and 9 bases from J; junction bases left unmatched: 9. CDR3 in DNA: TGCAGTGCTAGCTCAGGACTAGCGGGAGGGCCAGGTGAGCAGTTCTTC. It translates to CSASSGLAGGPGEQFF.

The chain has TRBV25-1 and TRBJ2-3, with 7 bases identical to TRBD1. The CDR3 is made up of 15 amino acids. V lost 2 bases and J lost 5; bases outside the gene matches: 7. Germline V gene sequence: CDR1 MGHDK, CDR2 SYGVNS. CDR3 amino acids: CASSEQGVAKDTQYF. For the CDR3, the DNA is TGTGCCAGCAGTGAACAGGGGGTAGCTAAAGATACGCAGTATTTT.

This chain links TRBV19 with TRBJ1-1; D unclear. The CDR3 totals 13 residues. Trimming left V 6 bases short and J 3 bases short, with 11 bases between. Germline V gene sequence: CDR1 LNHDA, CDR2 SQIVND (reference sequence). CDR3 amino acids: CASSLRFYTEAFF. CDR3 nucleotides: TGTGCCAGTAGCTTGCGGTTTTACACTGAAGCTTTCTTT.

By share of the sample, this clonotype is medium-sized. This chain joins TRBV25-1 and TRBJ2-1; 7 positions agree with TRBD2. CDR3 length: 15 residues. Germline CDR1 MGHDK, CDR2 SYGVNS. V lost 3 bases to trimming and J lost 3 bases; unmatched junction nucleotides: 5. The CDR3 reads CASSDGGTYYNEQFF. The CDR3, as DNA: TGTGCCAGCAGTGACGGGGGGACTTACTACAATGAGCAGTTCTTC.

J is TRBJ2-7 and V is TRBV29-1, with D possibly matching TRBD2 (5 bases). The ends were cut back, 6 bases at V and 4 bases at J, with 7 bases in the middle. In germline, CDR1 is SQVTM, CDR2 ANQGSEA. CDR3 length equals 10 residues. The CDR3 DNA reads TGCAGCGTCGGGGAGTACGAGCAGTACTTC. It codes for CSVGEYEQYF.

This clonotype was recorded many times. The genes are TRBV7-8 and TRBJ2-7; 8 bases map to TRBD2. With V trimmed by 2 bases and J by 5 bases, 11 bases remained unmatched. The CDR3 is made up of 16 amino acids. Per germline, CDR1 SGHVS and CDR2 FQNEAQ. The CDR3 region is CASSLSRTSKAHEQYF. For the CDR3, the DNA is TGTGCCAGCAGCTTATCGCGGACTAGCAAGGCCCACGAGCAGTACTTC.

This clonotype was observed at least ten times. V usage is TRBV12-3 or TRBV12-4 and J usage is TRBJ1-5, with 7 bases lining up with TRBD1. Unmatched junction bases numbered 5, after V lost 5 bases and J lost 1 base. This CDR3 is built from 15 residues. CDR3 DNA sequence: TGTGCCAGCAGTCAGACAGGGTTCAGCAATCAGCCCCAGCATTTT. As protein: CASSQTGFSNQPQHF.

The chain uses TRBV9 and TRBJ1-1; TRBD1 matches at 8 bases. The trim removed 0 bases at V and 3 bases at J, leaving 7 bases unmatched. The CDR3 runs to 16 residues. CDR1 and CDR2 (germline): SGDLS, YYNGEE. CDR3 region: CASSVVAGGWDTEAFF. The DNA of the CDR3 is TGTGCCAGCAGCGTAGTGGCAGGGGGCTGGGACACTGAAGCTTTCTTT. The full variable domain, in which reference TRBV9 and TRBJ1-1 provide the parts outside the CDR3, is DSGVTQTPKHLITATGQRVTLRCSPRSGDLSVYWYQQSLDQGLQFLIQYYNGEERAKGNILERFSAQQFPDLHSELNLSSLELGDSALYFCASSVVAGGWDTEAFFGQGTRLTVV.

In this sample, this clonotype turned up many times. This chain connects TRBV6-1 to TRBJ1-5, with a possible D match to TRBD1 (5 bases). Germline V CDR1 and CDR2: MNHNS, SASEGT. Trimming took 6 bases from V and 4 from J, leaving 16 bases between them. The CDR3 contains 15 residues. The chain's CDR3 is CASRNWDGENQPQHF. CDR3 nucleotides: TGTGCCAGCAGGAATTGGGACGGCGAGAATCAGCCCCAGCATTTT.

This clonotype was seen a handful of times. The rearrangement uses TRBV11-2 and TRBJ2-4; a weak D match, TRBD2 (5 bases). The CDR3 runs to 16 residues. The germline V gene has CDR1 SGHAT and CDR2 FQNNGV. V was clipped by 2 bases and J by 2 bases, with 13 bases between them. The CDR3 coding sequence is TGTGCCAGCAGCTTATTGCTGGACGGGACCAAAAACATTCAGTACTTC. Translating gives CASSLLLDGTKNIQYF.